The clone carrying this T cell receptor beta chain came up many times. The sample originates from a study of type 1 and type 2 diabetes patients. Anyone with other autoimmune disease or infection in the prior four weeks was excluded. Each participant gave around 10 milliliters of peripheral blood. The PCR template was genomic DNA. Multiplex PCR with 30 forward and 13 reverse primers amplified the TCR beta CDR3. TCRdb analysed the multiplex PCR reads with MiXCR anew, one entry per CDR3 protein. The sample carries 250,000 or so distinct CDR3 sequences, 45% to 60% recorded once. What was sequenced was peripheral blood mononuclear cells (PBMCs). This clonotype was sampled from a man aged 18 to 30 with type 2 diabetes.

CDR3 region: CASSQEGRETQYF. Here the CDR3 DNA reads TGTGCCAGCAGCCAGGAGGGGCGGGAGACCCAGTACTTC. The rearrangement uses TRBV14 and TRBJ2-5, with D perhaps matching TRBD2 (6 bases). Trimming took 3 bases from V and 5 from J, leaving 10 bases between them. The germline V gene encodes CDR1 SGHDN and CDR2 FVKESK. The CDR3 has 13 residues. Full variable domain (rest looked up from reference TRBV14 and TRBJ2-5): EAGVTQFPSHSVIEKGQTVTLRCDPISGHDNLYWYRRVMGKEIKFLLHFVKESKQDESGMPNNRFLAERTGGTYSTLKVQPAELEDSGVYFCASSQEGRETQYFGPGTRLLVL.